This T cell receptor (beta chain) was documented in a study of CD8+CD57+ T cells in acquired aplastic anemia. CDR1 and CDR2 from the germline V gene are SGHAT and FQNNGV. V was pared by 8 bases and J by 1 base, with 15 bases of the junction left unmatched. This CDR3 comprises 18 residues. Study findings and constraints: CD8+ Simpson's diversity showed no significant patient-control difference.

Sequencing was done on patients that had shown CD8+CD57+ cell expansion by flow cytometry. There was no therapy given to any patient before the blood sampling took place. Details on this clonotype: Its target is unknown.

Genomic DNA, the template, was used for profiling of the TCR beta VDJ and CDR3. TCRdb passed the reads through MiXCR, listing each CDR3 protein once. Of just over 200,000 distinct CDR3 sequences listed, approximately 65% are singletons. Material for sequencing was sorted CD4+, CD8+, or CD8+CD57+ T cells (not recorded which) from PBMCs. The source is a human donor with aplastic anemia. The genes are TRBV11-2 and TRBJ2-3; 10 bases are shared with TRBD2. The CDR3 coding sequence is TGTGCCAGCCACGGGGGGAGCGGGGGGGTTGAGGGCACAGATACGCAGTATTTT. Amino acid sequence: CASHGGSGGVEGTDTQYF.